The following is a T cell receptor (beta chain) sequence with its context. Many counts were recorded for this clone. Its antigen is still unknown. No base qualities exist here, and no much larger clone lies one base off it. The record originates from a study of beta chain features in type 1 diabetes (dated by TCRdb to the late 2010s). With regard to the full study: Mean age, gender distribution, total cell number and subset yield did not differ between patients and healthy donors. A total of roughly 110 million sorted cells were examined across all samples, and the number of cells per subset was strongly correlated with RNA yield. The study compared TCRB repertoires of sorted circulating CD4+ T cell subsets between recently diagnosed type 1 diabetes patients and matched healthy donors. Whereas all 30 or so donors provided naive and central memory subsets, regulatory and stem cell-like memory subsets were isolated from just 8 patients and roughly eight healthy donors.

Each donor gave one peripheral blood draw, averaging around 120 mL, which was collected into heparinised tubes. A BD FACSAria II was used to sort naive, central memory, regulatory and stem cell-like memory CD4+ T cells with a panel that included CD45RO, CCR7, CD25, CD127, CD95 and CD27. A purity above 98% was achieved for all sorted populations. PBMCs were separated immediately by Lymphoprep density gradient centrifugation and were stained directly, without being cultured. Samples were stained and sorted in pairs, with one healthy donor and one patient per experiment, so that batch effects were minimized. V and J are truncated by 0 bases and 2 bases respectively, leaving an intervening sequence of 15 bases. The germline V gene provides CDR1 SGHDT and CDR2 YYEEEE. From the cysteine through the phenylalanine, the CDR3 covers 17 amino acids. The DNA shown is the 51-base CDR3, in frame from base 1. Results the study describes overall, beyond this receptor: At VDJ recombination sites, type 1 diabetes patients had fewer insertions and more deleted nucleotides, which implies abnormalities in thymic rearrangement. Sequencing cDNA rather than genomic DNA could over-represent highly expressing activated cells, although activation and CD3 levels did not differ between groups. Only small numbers of individuals were included in the HLA sub-analyses, which left unresolved whether HLA type had any influence on TCRB rearrangement. PCR may preferentially amplify shorter templates, but because patient and control samples were amplified and corrected together, any resulting skew would affect both groups equally. Type 1 diabetes patients showed a moderate but significant shortening of TCRB CDR3 length in all four CD4+ subsets. The naive, central memory and regulatory TCRB repertoires appeared to resemble one another more closely among patients than among healthy donors.

The High Capacity cDNA Reverse Transcription Kit was used to reverse transcribe all of the isolated RNA, meaning that expressed TCRB transcripts were what got sequenced. Deep immunoSEQ sequencing was performed on naive, central memory and regulatory T cell samples, with an average of about 4 million total reads per sample. Sorted cells were lysed in RLT buffer, and RNA was extracted using DNase-treated RNeasy Micro or Mini kits according to cell number. Each cell subset was processed separately to prevent cross-contamination, with patient and healthy donor samples processed together. The immunoSEQ multiplex PCR was used to amplify TCRB sequences from cDNA, yielding 87-bp fragments that span the CDR3 region. Sequencing of the amplicons was done on the Illumina HiSeq platform. The paper's data handling went like this. PCR bias was corrected computationally using synthetic template baselines, and reads within Hamming distance 2 were collapsed, with unmergeable singletons discarded. Reads were aligned against IMGT to assign V, D and J genes, CDR3 length and insertions or deletions at six rearrangement sites. Clonotype counts were normalized to sorted cell number within each subset before computing true diversity and Gini coefficients with the tcR R package. The overlap coefficient, calculated on TCRB nucleotide sequences, was used to measure repertoire sharing. As a proxy for the pre-selection repertoire, out-of-frame TCRB sequences from naive cells were analyzed. The source is immuneACCESS, and TCRdb retained only in-frame sequences with V and J called. Part of the clones is not carried over; for the studies checked, unresolved V genes explain less than half of this, and the remainder is unexplained. V and J calls and clone size are those listed in that table; D and trimming were worked out from the DNA. Counted in this sample were 600,000 to 700,000 clones; over 10% of them appeared once. The ten biggest clones cover about 0.11% of the sample.

In this chain, TRBV5-6 is recombined with TRBJ1-3; a tentative D match to TRBD1 spans 6 bases. Sequenced material: naive CD4+ T cells from blood. The sample's cell subset or site, from its label and the paper: true naive CD4+ T cells. This TCR was recovered from a man in his thirties or forties with type 1 diabetes. The CDR3 region: CASSLDWGQEAGNTIYF. The DNA sequence is as follows: TGTGCCAGCAGCTTGGATTGGGGGCAAGAGGCTGGAAACACCATATATTTT.